This T cell receptor beta chain emerged from a study of blood T cell repertoires in COVID-19. As processed by the authors: For nucleated cells, counts were estimated from reference gene primer amplification. Here immunoSEQ multiplex PCR was the method, and the copy in TCRdb shows in-frame clones only, minus some. V, J and clone size reflect that table, while D and trimming were determined from the DNA. This table holds just over 300,000 clones, 75% to 90% found once. Material: peripheral blood. The origin of this receptor is a man younger than 35 with active or convalescent COVID-19.

The CDR3 DNA is TGTGCCAGCAGTTTTGGGGGCCCAGATACGCAGTATTTT. It specifies CASSFGGPDTQYF. The chain couples TRBV28 to TRBJ2-3; TRBD1 is a possible D gene (6 bases). The CDR3 runs to 13 residues. Germline CDR1 reads MDHEN; CDR2 reads SYDVKM. Trimming cost V 3 bases and J 4 bases, with 8 bases left between them.